This entry lists 17 T cell receptor beta chains sequenced from one sample in a study of CD8 T cells in Susac syndrome. Random hexamers served to reverse transcribe roughly 0.45 to 1 ug RNA. TCRdb ran MiXCR on the immunoSEQ multiplex PCR reads and lists one entry per CDR3 protein. The data hold approximately 230,000 distinct CDR3 sequences, with over 85% observed a single time. Material: CD4+ T cells from PBMCs. These receptors were obtained from a human donor with multiple sclerosis.

The V and J genes are TRBV20-1 and TRBJ2-1, with unresolved D. Germline CDR1 reads DFQATT; CDR2 reads SNEGSKA (reference sequence). The CDR3 length is 12 residues. The ends were cut back, 0 bases at V and 10 bases at J, with 10 bases in the middle. The CDR3 is CSARDLTPEQFF. CDR3 bases: TGCAGTGCTAGAGACCTGACACCCGAGCAGTTCTTC.

The chain links TRBV15 to TRBJ2-2, with a possible D match to TRBD1 (7 bases). This CDR3 spans 16 amino acids. The germline V gene encodes CDR1 LNHNV and CDR2 YYDKDF (reference sequence). Trimming took off 2 bases at V and 4 bases at J, with 14 bases between the two ends. For the CDR3, the DNA is TGTGCCACCAGCAGACGGAGGGACAGACTCACCGGGGAGCTGTTTTTT. Translating it yields CATSRRRDRLTGELFF.

The rearrangement links TRBV29-1 to TRBJ1-1; maybe TRBD1 (5 bases). The CDR3 sequence is 14 residues long. Germline V CDR1 and CDR2: SQVTM, ANQGSEA. The germline V and J ends were trimmed by 4 bases and 1 base, with 13 bases remaining between them. This CDR3 is CSVGWAGQNTEAFF. CDR3 coding DNA: TGCAGCGTTGGGTGGGCAGGGCAGAACACTGAAGCTTTCTTT.

V and J are TRBV29-1 and TRBJ1-1, with D unresolved. Trimming left V 6 bases short and J 8 bases short, with 19 bases between. The CDR3 is 13 residues long. Germline V lookup: CDR1 SQVTM, CDR2 ANQGSEA. As DNA, the CDR3 is TGCAGCGTGCACCCGACCGTGAACAGAGAAGCTTTCTTT. Translation gives CSVHPTVNREAFF.

The rearrangement joins TRBV13 to TRBJ2-1; TRBD2 matches at 12 bases. V gave up 3 bases and J gave up 8 bases; unmatched junction bases: 8. Looked up from germline, CDR1 is PRHDT and CDR2 is FYEKMQ (reference sequence). The length of the CDR3 is 16 residues. Here the CDR3 reads CASSFSSGRASDEQFF. The CDR3 DNA reads as TGTGCCAGCAGCTTCTCTAGCGGGAGGGCCTCGGATGAGCAGTTCTTC.

This clonotype appeared a single time. The chain recombines TRBV6-6 with TRBJ1-5, with 12 positions matching TRBD1. Trimming removed 5 bases from V and 4 bases from J; junction bases left unmatched: 6. This CDR3 has 16 residues. Germline CDR1 and CDR2: MNHNY and SVGAGI (reference sequence). The chain's CDR3 is CASSGRDRGLNQPQHF. The CDR3, as DNA: TGTGCCAGCAGTGGCCGGGACAGGGGGCTTAATCAGCCCCAGCATTTT.

V usage is TRBV20-1 and J usage is TRBJ2-2; tentatively, D is TRBD1 (5 bases). CDR1 DFQATT and CDR2 SNEGSKA come from the germline V gene (reference sequence). The CDR3 runs to 16 residues. V was clipped by 3 bases and J by 5 bases, with 19 bases between them. CDR3 amino acids: CSASPRGWVGTGELFF. Written as DNA, the CDR3 is TGCAGTGCTAGTCCTAGGGGATGGGTGGGGACCGGGGAGCTGTTTTTT.

This sequence joins TRBV7-9 and TRBJ2-7; D is perhaps TRBD1 or TRBD2 (5 bases each). The CDR3 is 14 amino acids. Germline CDR1 SEHNR, CDR2 FQNEAQ (reference sequence). The V gene lost 6 bases and the J gene lost 7 bases, with 19 bases spanning the gap. CDR3 protein: CASSASGTLGEQYF. The CDR3 DNA is TGTGCCAGCAGTGCGAGTGGGACCCTCGGGGAGCAGTACTTC.

In its sample, this clonotype was seen once. The V and J genes are TRBV9 and TRBJ2-3; 8 nucleotides align to TRBD2. Looked up from germline, CDR1 is SGDLS and CDR2 is YYNGEE. The ends lost 0 bases at V and 6 bases at J; junction bases unmatched: 6. The CDR3 spans 15 residues. This CDR3 is CASSVGPAGGDTQYF. The CDR3 bases are TGTGCCAGCAGCGTAGGCCCTGCGGGAGGTGATACGCAGTATTTT.

The rearrangement joins TRBV11-1 to TRBJ2-1; the D is unclear. This CDR3 region has 12 residues. Trimming stripped 4 bases from V and 8 bases from J, with 9 bases between. The germline V gene has CDR1 SGHAT and CDR2 FQDESV (reference sequence). This CDR3 is CASSSFSDEQFF. CDR3 bases: TGTGCCAGCAGCTCCTTTTCGGATGAGCAGTTCTTC. The whole variable domain, remainder taken from reference TRBV11-1 and TRBJ2-1, is EAEVAQSPRYKITEKSQAVAFWCDPISGHATLYWYRQILGQGPELLVQFQDESVVDDSQLPKDRFSAERLKGVDSTLKIQPAELGDSAMYLCASSSFSDEQFFGPGTRLTVL.

V is TRBV14 and J is TRBJ2-7, with 7 positions matching TRBD1. The V gene's germline CDR1 is SGHDN and CDR2 FVKESK. The CDR3 runs 17 residues. V lost 1 base and J lost 4; bases outside the gene matches: 13. Here the CDR3 DNA reads TGTGCCAGCAGCCAAGGATTTGGGCGGACCAGGGGGTACGAGCAGTACTTC. Protein product: CASSQGFGRTRGYEQYF.

This chain links TRBV16 with TRBJ2-5; D uncertain. V was trimmed by 1 base and J by 4 bases, leaving 7 bases between them. CDR3 length: 13 residues. Germline assignment: CDR1 KGHSY and CDR2 FQNENV. CDR3 in amino acids: CASSQWEGETQYF. In DNA form, the CDR3 reads TGTGCCAGCAGCCAATGGGAAGGAGAGACCCAGTACTTC.

The genes are TRBV7-3 and TRBJ2-1; 7 nucleotides match TRBD1. Germline V lookup: CDR1 SGHTA, CDR2 FQGTGA. The CDR3 is 12 amino acids. The junction had 7 bases not matched to a gene; V was cut back by 4 bases and J by 13 bases. The CDR3 reads CASSSQGQVQFF. The CDR3 bases are TGTGCCAGCAGCTCACAAGGACAGGTACAGTTCTTC.

The chain combines TRBV24-1 with TRBJ1-2; D call uncertain. The CDR3 runs 14 residues. Germline V gives CDR1 KGHDR, CDR2 SFDVKD. The V gene lost 1 base and the J gene lost 8 bases, with 13 bases spanning the gap. CDR3 region: CATSDFGIFGGYTF. As DNA, the CDR3 is TGTGCCACCAGTGATTTCGGGATCTTCGGGGGCTACACCTTC.

This sequence joins TRBV5-1 and TRBJ2-5, with D possibly called TRBD1 or TRBD2 (5 bases each). Trimming pared 0 bases from V and 9 bases from J, leaving 12 bases between. Germline V lookup: CDR1 SGHRS, CDR2 YFSETQ. The CDR3 contains 13 residues. CDR3 sequence reads: CASSLGDRRAQYF. The CDR3 nucleotides are TGCGCCAGCAGCTTGGGGGACCGCCGGGCCCAGTACTTC.

This sequence joins TRBV2 and TRBJ1-5; 9 bases line up with TRBD1. Germline trimming cut 3 bases from V and 5 bases from J; bases unmatched to any gene: 2. The CDR3 totals 14 residues. CDR1 SNHLY and CDR2 FYNNEI come from the germline V gene. CDR3 loop: CASSERTGDQPQHF. The DNA of the CDR3 is TGTGCCAGCAGTGAGAGGACAGGGGATCAGCCCCAGCATTTT.

The rearrangement links TRBV28 to TRBJ2-7; maybe TRBD1 (6 bases). Germline values: CDR1 MDHEN, CDR2 SYDVKM. The CDR3 has 14 amino acids. V lost 6 bases to trimming and J lost 2 bases, with 14 bases between them. CDR3 protein: CASSRDTVPYEQYF. DNA for the CDR3: TGTGCCAGCAGCCGGGACACCGTCCCCTACGAGCAGTACTTC.